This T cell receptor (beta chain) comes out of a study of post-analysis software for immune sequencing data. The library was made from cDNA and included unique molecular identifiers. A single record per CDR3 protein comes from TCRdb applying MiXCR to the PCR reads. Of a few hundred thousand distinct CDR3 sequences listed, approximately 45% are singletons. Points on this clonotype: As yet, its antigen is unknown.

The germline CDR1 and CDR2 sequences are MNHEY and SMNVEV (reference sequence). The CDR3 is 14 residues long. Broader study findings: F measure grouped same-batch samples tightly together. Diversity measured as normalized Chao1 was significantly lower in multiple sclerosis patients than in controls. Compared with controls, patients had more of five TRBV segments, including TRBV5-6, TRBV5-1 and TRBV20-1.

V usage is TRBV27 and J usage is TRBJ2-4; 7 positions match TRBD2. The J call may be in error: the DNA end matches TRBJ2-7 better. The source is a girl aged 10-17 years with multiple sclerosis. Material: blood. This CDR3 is CASSPQTGLVEQYF. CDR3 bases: TGTGCCAGCAGTCCCCAGACCGGACTAGTCGAGCAGTACTTC.